One and the same sample provided the 28 T cell receptor beta chains below, sequenced in a study of T cell clonality in common variable immunodeficiency (dated by TCRdb to 2013 to 2016). Receptors were amplified or captured by the immunoSEQ multiplex PCR assay. Not all clones reach the TCRdb copy of this immuneACCESS table, which keeps in-frame sequences only. Checked studies attribute under half of the gap to unresolved V genes and leave the rest unexplained. With approximately 50,000 clones recorded, this sample contains no clone counted only once. Around 0.82% of the sample is held by the ten biggest clonotypes. Sequencing was performed on peripheral blood mononuclear cells. These receptors were obtained from a person aged 18 to 75 in good health.

The table lists this clone with many counts. The read halts 3 residues ahead of the CDR3 end, with the missing end drawn from the germline J gene. The rearrangement uses TRBV28 and TRBJ2-1; 10 bases are a match to TRBD2. The junction had 10 bases not matched to a gene; V was cut back by 3 bases and J by 8 bases. Germline values: CDR1 MDHEN, CDR2 SYDVKM. The CDR3 has 16 amino acids. Incomplete CDR3 DNA: TGTGCCAGCAGTTTCTCGCTAGCGGGGGATCTGGATGAG. Amino acid sequence: CASSFSLAGDLDE. In full, the CDR3 reads CASSFSLAGDLDEQFF. Looking up the rest from reference TRBV28 and TRBJ2-1 gives the full variable domain: DVKVTQSSRYLVKRTGEKVFLECVQDMDHENMFWYRQDPGLGLRLIYFSYDVKMKEKGDIPEGYSVSREKKERFSLILESASTNQTSMYLCASSFSLAGDLDEQFFGPGTRLTVL.

In its sample, this clone was seen many times. The read terminates 3 residues before the CDR3 end, so the remaining end is supplied by the germline J gene. The chain uses TRBV30 and TRBJ2-5; 7 nucleotides line up with TRBD1. V lost 5 bases, J lost 0 bases, and 12 bases stayed unmatched. The length of the CDR3 is 16 residues. Germline loops: CDR1 GTSNPN, CDR2 SVGIG (reference sequence). CDR3 amino acids: CAWAGSEGAYQETQYF. The part of the CDR3 DNA that was read is TGTGCCTGGGCAGGGAGCGAGGGGGCGTACCAAGAGACC.

This clone has a count of ten or more. The read stops 3 residues short of the end of the CDR3; the missing end is completed from the germline J gene. The rearrangement links TRBV30 to TRBJ1-1, with D uncertain. Per germline, CDR1 GTSNPN and CDR2 SVGIG (reference sequence). CDR3 length: 11 residues. CDR3 DNA (partial): TGTGCCTGGAGTCATTCTAGCACA. Amino acids: CAWSHSST. The full CDR3 sequence reads CAWSHSSTAFF.

This clone was seen more than once but under ten times. The CDR3 end lies 3 residues beyond the end of the read and is filled in from the germline J gene. The chain links TRBV7-2 to TRBJ2-5; no clear D gene. The length of the CDR3 is 15 residues. The ends were cut back, 5 bases at V and 2 bases at J, with 15 bases in the middle. Germline V lookup: CDR1 SGHTA, CDR2 FQGNSA. CDR3 protein: CASSRKVGPQETQYF. The covered CDR3 bases are TGTGCCAGCAGCCGGAAAGTGGGCCCACAAGAGACC.

This clone has ten or more counts. The CDR3 is cut off 3 residues early in the read; its end comes from the germline J gene. This chain links TRBV2 with TRBJ2-1, with 13 bases fitting TRBD2. Trimming at V came to 6 bases and at J to 6 bases, leaving 5 bases not matched to a gene. The CDR3 length is 15 residues. Germline CDR1 and CDR2: SNHLY and FYNNEI. CDR3 bases read: TGTGCCAGCAGACTAGCGGGAGGGCCCGTCAATGAG. Encoded protein: CASRLAGGPVNE. The whole CDR3 reads CASRLAGGPVNEQFF.

The table lists this clone with many counts. The read terminates 3 residues ahead of where the CDR3 ends, so the germline J gene completes it. This chain uses TRBV5-1 with TRBJ2-2, with 14 bases identical to TRBD2. V was clipped by 4 bases and J by 5 bases; unmatched bases: 4. CDR1 SGHRS and CDR2 YFSETQ come from the germline V gene. CDR3 length: 16 residues. The covered CDR3 bases are TGCGCCAGCAGCATGACTAGCGGGAGGGCGACCGGGGAG. Translated, it gives CASSMTSGRATGE. The entire CDR3 reads CASSMTSGRATGELFF.

The sample holds many counts of this clone. The CDR3 spells CASSLQGGFRNEQFF. The CDR3 DNA, read in part, is TGTGCCAGCAGCCTACAGGGGGGATTTCGTAATGAG. V is TRBV7-9 and J is TRBJ2-1; TRBD1 matches at 8 bases. The sequenced fragment ends 3 residues before the CDR3 boundary, so the rest is inferred from the germline J gene. The CDR3 is 15 amino acids. CDR1 is SEHNR and CDR2 is FQNEAQ in the germline V gene (reference sequence). J lost 7 bases, V lost 5 bases, and 10 bases had no gene match.

Ten or more counts support this clone. The CDR3 goes on 3 residues after the read ends, and that part is filled in from the germline J gene. The V call is TRBV19, the J call TRBJ2-1; a weak D match, TRBD1 (6 bases). Germline assignment: CDR1 LNHDA and CDR2 SQIVND (reference sequence). CDR3 length equals 14 residues. With 7 bases removed from V and 8 bases from J, the gap between germline ends came to 18 bases. The CDR3 reads CASTQGTPSDEQFF. CDR3 DNA (partial): TGTGCCAGTACCCAGGGGACCCCGTCCGATGAG.

This clone was counted at least ten times. The read finishes 3 residues shy of the CDR3 end, and the germline J gene is used to complete it. The rearrangement links TRBV4-1 to TRBJ2-3; D is possibly TRBD1 (6 bases). The CDR3 has 18 amino acids. V lost 0 bases and J lost 0, with 16 bases in between. The germline V gene encodes CDR1 MGHRA and CDR2 YSYEKL. CDR3 loop: CASSQDRGRGTSTDTQYF. CDR3 DNA (partial): TGCGCCAGCAGCCAAGATCGGGGCAGGGGAACAAGCACAGATACG.

There are many counts of this clone. The read ends 3 residues shy of where the CDR3 ends; the end is completed using the germline J gene. V and J are TRBV5-1 and TRBJ2-7, with TRBD2 identical over 9 bases. The germline CDR1 and CDR2 sequences are SGHRS and YFSETQ. This CDR3 is built from 18 residues. Trimming took 4 bases from V and 0 from J; bases not matched to a gene: 14. The sequenced CDR3 bases are TGCGCCAGCAGCCTCAGAGACACTAGCGGGCCCGACTCCTACGAG. Translation: CASSLRDTSGPDSYE. The whole CDR3 region reads CASSLRDTSGPDSYEQYF.

This clone occurred many times. The read terminates 3 residues before the CDR3 end, so the remaining end is supplied by the germline J gene. The V call is TRBV18, the J call TRBJ2-2; 7 bases match TRBD2. The CDR3 consists of 15 residues. Trimming cost V 2 bases and J 6 bases; bases outside gene matches: 6. Germline V gives CDR1 KGHSH, CDR2 LQKENI. The sequenced CDR3 bases are TGTGCCAGCTCACCATCAAGCCGGGGGGCCGGGGAG. Residues: CASSPSSRGAGE. From start to end, the CDR3 is CASSPSSRGAGELFF.

This clone showed up many times. The read finishes 3 residues shy of the CDR3 end, and the germline J gene is used to complete it. The V and J genes are TRBV3-1 (or the pseudogene TRBV3-2) and TRBJ2-3; 9 nucleotides align to TRBD1. The CDR3 loop spans 15 amino acids. Germline values: CDR1 LGHDT, CDR2 YNNKEL (reference sequence). V dropped 6 bases and J dropped 1; count of bases not matched to a gene: 5. The part of the CDR3 DNA that was read is TGTGCCAGCAGGTTACAGGGGGCTGGCACAGATACG. Translating gives CASRLQGAGTDT. The whole CDR3 region reads CASRLQGAGTDTQYF.

A word on this clone: The sequence runs out 3 residues before the end of the CDR3; the remainder is reconstructed from the germline J gene. The chain recombines TRBV20-1 with TRBJ2-3, with 14 nucleotides matching TRBD2. Per germline, CDR1 DFQATT and CDR2 SNEGSKA (reference sequence). The CDR3 sequence is 14 residues long. The CDR3: CSARTSGGAETQYF. The CDR3 bases that were read are TGCAGTGCTAGGACTAGCGGGGGGGCCGAGACG.

This clone was recorded at least ten times. The read falls 3 residues short of the CDR3 end, and the missing part is taken from the germline J gene. V gene TRBV20-1 combines with J gene TRBJ2-7, with 15 bases fitting TRBD2. CDR1 and CDR2 (germline): DFQATT, SNEGSKA (reference sequence). J gave up 6 bases and V 0 bases, and 6 bases lay outside the gene matches. The CDR3 loop spans 16 amino acids. The DNA read from the CDR3 is TGCAGTGCTAGAGATCTGGGGGGACTAGCGGGAGGCGAG. This encodes CSARDLGGLAGGE. The full CDR3 is CSARDLGGLAGGEQYF.

This clone was counted many times. CDR3: CSARDPQGDNSPLFF. The CDR3 bases that were read are TGCAGTGCTAGAGATCCCCAGGGCGATAATTCACCG. V is TRBV20-1 and J is TRBJ2-2, with a tentative D call TRBD1 (5 bases). The CDR3 goes on 3 residues after the read ends, and that part is filled in from the germline J gene. This CDR3 comprises 15 residues. Per germline, CDR1 DFQATT and CDR2 SNEGSKA (reference sequence).

The table lists this clone with many counts. With the read ending 3 residues before the CDR3 end, the germline J gene is used to fill in that end. The chain is built from TRBV2 and TRBJ2-3; the match to TRBD1 covers 8 bases. The ends lost 6 bases at V and 3 bases at J; junction bases unmatched: 8. From germline, CDR1 is SNHLY and CDR2 FYNNEI. This CDR3 region has 15 residues. The DNA read from the CDR3 is TGTGCCAGCAGCCTTGACAGGGGAGGAACAGATACG. Residues: CASSLDRGGTDT. The CDR3 in full is CASSLDRGGTDTQYF.

This clone was seen ten or more times. The read finishes 3 residues shy of the CDR3 end, and the germline J gene is used to complete it. This chain links TRBV2 with TRBJ1-4; D is unresolved. The CDR3 extends over 16 amino acids. In germline, CDR1 is SNHLY, CDR2 FYNNEI. Deletions cut 6 bases from V and 5 bases from J, with 19 bases between. The CDR3 bases that were read are TGTGCCAGCAGCGCCGAGGAGGGCCCGTACAATGAAAAA. Its protein is CASSAEEGPYNEK. The whole CDR3 protein is CASSAEEGPYNEKLFF.

This clone was picked up many times. The read halts 3 residues ahead of the CDR3 end, with the missing end drawn from the germline J gene. J is TRBJ1-2 and V is TRBV5-4, with unresolved D. The CDR3 is 14 residues long. The V and J ends lost 0 bases and 1 base respectively, with 7 bases between them. Germline V gene sequence: CDR1 SGHNT, CDR2 YYREEE (reference sequence). The chain's CDR3 is CASSLESSNYGYTF. The DNA read from the CDR3 is TGTGCCAGCAGCTTGGAATCTAGTAACTATGGC.

This clone has a count of ten or more. The read comes to an end 3 residues before the CDR3 does, leaving the germline J gene to fill in the end. The rearrangement links TRBV19 to TRBJ2-2; D might be TRBD1 (5 bases). The V gene lost 2 bases and the J gene lost 3 bases, with 10 bases spanning the gap. From germline, CDR1 is LNHDA and CDR2 SQIVND (reference sequence). The CDR3 contains 15 residues. CDR3 loop: CASSISQGDTGELFF. Partial CDR3 DNA: TGTGCCAGTAGTATAAGTCAGGGCGACACCGGGGAG. The full variable domain, completed using reference TRBV19 and TRBJ2-2, is DGGITQSPKYLFRKEGQNVTLSCEQNLNHDAMYWYRQDPGQGLRLIYYSQIVNDFQKGDIAEGYSVSREKKESFPLTVTSAQKNPTAFYLCASSISQGDTGELFFGEGSRLTVL.

This clone was seen repeatedly, ten times or more. The read gets to within 3 residues of the CDR3 end, and the germline J gene fills in the rest. This rearrangement joins TRBV19 to TRBJ1-1; 9 nucleotides align to TRBD1. Germline CDR1 LNHDA, CDR2 SQIVND (reference sequence). The CDR3 covers 16 residues. Unmatched junction bases numbered 10, after V lost 3 bases and J lost 5 bases. The CDR3 sequence is CASSILPPTGGTEAFF. The sequenced CDR3 bases are TGTGCCAGTAGTATCCTACCCCCGACAGGGGGAACTGAA.

This clone was seen ten or more times. The read is 3 residues too short to cover the CDR3 end, so that end is filled in from the germline J gene. This chain joins TRBV5-1 and TRBJ2-2, with a weak D call TRBD1 (5 bases). The germline V gene encodes CDR1 SGHRS and CDR2 YFSETQ. The CDR3 sequence is 15 residues long. The CDR3 bases that were read are TGCGCCAGCAGCTTGTATACAGGATTCAATGAAAAG. Its translation is CASSLYTGFNEK. The CDR3 reads in full as CASSLYTGFNEKLFF. The entire variable domain, with the rest obtained from reference TRBV5-1 and TRBJ2-2, is as follows: KAGVTQTPRYLIKTRGQQVTLSCSPISGHRSVSWYQQTPGQGLQFLFEYFSETQRNKGNFPGRFSGRQFSNSRSEMNVSTLELGDSALYLCASSLYTGFNEKLFFGEGSRLTVL.

This clone has at least ten counts. Coverage ceases 3 residues before the CDR3 finishes, and the germline J gene fills in the end. This chain uses TRBV29-1 with TRBJ2-2; D unclear. The CDR3 has 11 residues. V lost 7 bases and J lost 5, with 8 bases in between. Germline V gene lookup returns CDR1 SQVTM and CDR2 ANQGSEA. CDR3 sequence reads: CSARWTGELFF. CDR3 bases read: TGCAGCGCCCGGTGGACCGGGGAG.

There are many counts of this clone. CDR3 sequence reads: CASFHDRRLNTEAFF. Partial CDR3 DNA: TGCGCCAGCTTTCACGACAGACGTCTGAACACTGAA. The V and J genes are TRBV10-1 and TRBJ1-1, with a weak D call TRBD1 (5 bases). The DNA ends 3 residues before the CDR3 does, and the rest of the CDR3 is filled in from the germline J gene. This CDR3 spans 15 amino acids. The ends were cut back, 8 bases at V and 0 bases at J, with 16 bases in the middle. The germline V gene encodes CDR1 WNHNN and CDR2 SYGVQD (reference sequence).

Concerning this clone itself: The read ends 3 residues before the CDR3 terminus; that terminus is restored from the germline J gene. The J gene is TRBJ2-4, the V gene TRBV19; D is undetermined. This CDR3 spans 15 amino acids. Germline V gives CDR1 LNHDA, CDR2 SQIVND (reference sequence). The CDR3 DNA, read in part, is TGTGCCAGTAGTATAGATCAACGGCAGCACTATGGT. Protein sequence: CASSIDQRQHYG. In full, the CDR3 is CASSIDQRQHYGQYF.

This clone appeared many times. The CDR3 end lies 3 residues beyond the end of the read and is filled in from the germline J gene. The chain is built from TRBV6-2 or TRBV6-3 and TRBJ2-3, with D perhaps matching TRBD1 (5 bases). This CDR3 has 12 amino acids. Trimming shortened V by 6 bases and J by 4 bases, and 8 bases separated the two germline ends. Per germline, CDR1 MNHEY and CDR2 SVGEGT. CDR3 DNA (partial): TGTGCCAGCAGCCGCAGGGCAGATACG. It is translated as CASSRRADT. Given in full, the CDR3 is CASSRRADTQYF.

Details on this clone: With the read ending 3 residues before the CDR3 end, the germline J gene is used to fill in that end. The J gene is TRBJ2-3, the V gene TRBV7-9; TRBD1 matches at 7 bases. Germline V lookup: CDR1 SEHNR, CDR2 FQNEAQ (reference sequence). V gave up 6 bases and J gave up 2 bases; unmatched junction bases: 5. There are 14 residues in the CDR3. CDR3 DNA (partial): TGTGCCAGCAGGGGACAGACGTTCACAGATACG. Protein product: CASRGQTFTDT. The whole CDR3 protein reads CASRGQTFTDTQYF.

At least ten counts were recorded for this clone. The read ends 3 residues early relative to the CDR3; the germline J gene fills the gap. The V call is TRBV7-9, the J call TRBJ1-5; D is perhaps TRBD1 (6 bases). V lost 5 bases and J lost 1, with 12 bases in between. The germline V gene has CDR1 SEHNR and CDR2 FQNEAQ (reference sequence). The CDR3 spans 15 residues. CDR3 loop: CASSPTGFSNQPQHF. Incomplete CDR3 DNA: TGTGCCAGCAGCCCTACAGGGTTCAGCAATCAGCCC.

This clone was detected ten times or more. The read ends 3 residues early relative to the CDR3; the germline J gene fills the gap. The rearrangement uses TRBV7-6 and TRBJ1-1; TRBD1 matches at 8 bases. V was pared by 5 bases and J by 4 bases, with 12 bases of the junction left unmatched. The CDR3 sequence is 16 residues long. Per germline, CDR1 SGHVS and CDR2 FNYEAQ. CDR3 in amino acids: CASSRLQGARGTEAFF. The CDR3 bases that were read are TGTGCCAGCAGCCGATTGCAGGGGGCGCGGGGCACTGAA.